These 13 T cell receptor beta chains share one sample of origin, sequenced in a study of blood T cell repertoires in COVID-19. Sequencing used immunoSEQ multiplex PCR; TCRdb keeps in-frame clones, though not all of them. Among 230,000 or so clones listed, about 80% were seen once. Sequenced: peripheral blood. Receptors originate from a man in his fifties with active or convalescent COVID-19.

This chain links TRBV5-4 with TRBJ1-6; D remains unclear. Germline CDR1 and CDR2: SGHNT and YYREEE (reference sequence). V gave up 4 bases and J gave up 2 bases, with 13 bases separating them. CDR3 length equals 16 residues. CDR3 amino acids: CASSATGVPYNSPLHF. The CDR3 region has the DNA TGTGCCAGCAGCGCCACTGGAGTTCCCTATAATTCACCCCTCCACTTT.

The J gene is TRBJ2-7, the V gene TRBV19, with 8 bases that match TRBD1. CDR3 length: 15 residues. V was clipped by 3 bases and J by 6 bases; unmatched bases: 10. Per the germline V gene, CDR1 is LNHDA and CDR2 is SQIVND (reference sequence). DNA for the CDR3: TGTGCCAGTAGTATGGCCTACAGGGGGACGGGCGAGCAGTACTTC. The encoded protein is CASSMAYRGTGEQYF.

In this sample, this clone turned up a few times. V and J are TRBV4-1 and TRBJ2-7; 15 bases agree with TRBD2. In germline, CDR1 is MGHRA, CDR2 YSYEKL. The CDR3 covers 17 residues. V dropped 4 bases and J dropped 2; count of bases not matched to a gene: 6. CDR3 nucleotide sequence: TGCGCCAGCAGCCGTTACGGGACTAGCGGGGGGCCCTACGAGCAGTACTTC. This sequence encodes CASSRYGTSGGPYEQYF.

At least ten counts were recorded for this clone. The genes are TRBV30 and TRBJ1-1; maybe TRBD1 (6 bases). Germline V lookup: CDR1 GTSNPN, CDR2 SVGIG (reference sequence). With 0 bases removed from V and 8 bases from J, the gap between germline ends came to 13 bases. This CDR3 has 13 residues. CDR3 region: CAWSVSGGREAFF. CDR3 DNA: TGTGCCTGGAGTGTATCTGGGGGCAGGGAAGCTTTCTTT.

In this sample, this clone turned up many times. The chain is built from TRBV24-1 and TRBJ1-5; perhaps TRBD1 as D (6 bases). Trimming left V 3 bases short and J 6 bases short, with 11 bases between. The CDR3 consists of 14 residues. Germline CDR1 reads KGHDR; CDR2 reads SFDVKD. CDR3 in amino acids: CATSDTGQAQPQHF. The CDR3 DNA reads TGTGCCACCAGTGATACAGGGCAGGCTCAGCCCCAGCATTTT.

CDR3: CASSFLGTYEQYF. CDR3 DNA sequence: TGTGCCAGCAGTTTTTTGGGGACTTACGAGCAGTACTTC. The chain uses TRBV27 and TRBJ2-7, with D tentatively TRBD2 (6 bases). The ends were cut back, 3 bases at V and 4 bases at J, with 10 bases in the middle. The CDR3 covers 13 residues. The germline gives CDR1 MNHEY, CDR2 SMNVEV (reference sequence).

V usage is TRBV11-3 and J usage is TRBJ1-3; maybe TRBD1 (6 bases). Trimming removed 5 bases at V and 1 base at J, with 9 bases between. Looked up from germline, CDR1 is SGHNT and CDR2 is YENEEA. This CDR3 region has 14 residues. The CDR3 DNA reads as TGTGCCAGCAGCCCGACAGGATCTGGAAACACCATATATTTT. Amino acid sequence: CASSPTGSGNTIYF. The full variable domain, with the rest looked up from reference TRBV11-3 and TRBJ1-3, is EAGVVQSPRYKIIEKKQPVAFWCNPISGHNTLYWYLQNLGQGPELLIRYENEEAVDDSQLPKDRFSAERLKGVDSTLKIQPAELGDSAVYLCASSPTGSGNTIYFGEGSWLTVV.

This chain links TRBV6-5 with TRBJ1-2; 7 nucleotides match TRBD1. V lost 6 bases and J lost 4; bases outside the gene matches: 8. The CDR3 is 14 residues long. The V gene's germline CDR1 is MNHEY and CDR2 SVGAGI. The CDR3 bases are TGTGCCAGCAGAAAGGACAGGTGGACCTATGGCTACACCTTC. Translating it yields CASRKDRWTYGYTF.

V gene TRBV5-1 combines with J gene TRBJ1-2; 7 bases match TRBD1. The CDR3 has 15 amino acids. Germline V CDR1 and CDR2: SGHRS, YFSETQ. After removal of 0 bases from V and 5 bases from J, the junction contained 7 bases not matched to a gene. The CDR3 loop is CASSLGTGKMYGYTF. DNA for the CDR3: TGCGCCAGCAGCTTGGGGACAGGAAAAATGTATGGCTACACCTTC.

The rearrangement joins TRBV6-5 to TRBJ2-7; 7 bases fit TRBD2. The ends lost 6 bases at V and 3 bases at J; junction bases unmatched: 5. The germline CDR1 and CDR2 sequences are MNHEY and SVGAGI. This CDR3 has 13 amino acids. Written as DNA, the CDR3 is TGTGCCAGCAGACCTACGGGGGGCTACGAGCAGTACTTC. Encoded protein: CASRPTGGYEQYF.

CDR3 nucleotide sequence: TGTGCCAGCAGCAGCAGGGGTCGAGACACCGGGGAGCTGTTTTTT. This encodes CASSSRGRDTGELFF. The chain recombines TRBV6-2 or TRBV6-3 with TRBJ2-2; perhaps TRBD1 as D (6 bases). The CDR3 sequence is 15 residues long. V dropped 6 bases and J dropped 3 bases, with 14 bases sitting between them. The germline V gene has CDR1 MNHEY and CDR2 SVGEGT.

This clone was detected once. The chain recombines TRBV27 with TRBJ1-2; TRBD1 aligns across 8 bases. The CDR3 is made up of 14 amino acids. Germline CDR1 is MNHEY and CDR2 is SMNVEV (reference sequence). With V trimmed by 2 bases and J by 4 bases, 3 bases remained unmatched. The CDR3: CASSLGQGGYGYTF. In DNA form, the CDR3 reads TGTGCCAGCAGTTTAGGACAGGGCGGCTATGGCTACACCTTC.

This clone has only one observation. V and J are TRBV6-2 or TRBV6-3 and TRBJ2-5, with a tentative D call TRBD2 (6 bases). There are 13 residues in the CDR3. Trimming pared 2 bases from V and 5 bases from J, leaving 9 bases between. Germline-derived CDR1 and CDR2 are MNHEY and SVGEGT. For the CDR3, the DNA is TGTGCCAGCAGTTACCGGGCGGGGGAGACCCAGTACTTC. It is translated as CASSYRAGETQYF.